This TCR beta chain was observed in a study of T cell repertoires in cytomegalovirus infection. Germline CDR1 reads MNHEY; CDR2 reads SVGEGT. The CDR3 runs to 13 residues. J gave up 6 bases and V 6 bases, and 7 bases lay outside the gene matches. Each CDR3 protein gets one entry after TCRdb re-called the reads with MiXCR. The sample records some 800,000 distinct CDR3 sequences, just under 30% being singletons. This clonotype showed up just a few times. As yet, its antigen is unknown. V and J are TRBV6-2 or TRBV6-3 and TRBJ1-2; TRBD1 agrees at 7 bases. Material: cultured CD8+ T cells from PBMCs, obtained from culture after CMV antigen stimulation. This clonotype was obtained from a human donor in good health (CMV status not recorded). Some clones in this sample may be carry-over from other donors' samples. The CDR3, as DNA: TGTGCCAGCAGCAATACAGGGGTTAATGGCTACACCTTC. Protein product: CASSNTGVNGYTF.